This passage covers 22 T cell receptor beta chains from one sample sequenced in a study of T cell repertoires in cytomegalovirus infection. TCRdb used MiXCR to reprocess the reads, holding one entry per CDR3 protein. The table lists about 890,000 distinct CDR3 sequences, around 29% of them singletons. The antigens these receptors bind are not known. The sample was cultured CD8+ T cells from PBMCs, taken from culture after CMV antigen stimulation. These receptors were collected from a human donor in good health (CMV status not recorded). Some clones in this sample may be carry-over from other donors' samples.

CDR3 region: CASRKGQGDQPQHF. The CDR3 DNA sequence: TGTGCCAGCAGGAAGGGACAGGGAGATCAGCCCCAGCATTTT. The V gene is TRBV6-2 or TRBV6-3, the J gene TRBJ1-5; 9 nucleotides align to TRBD1. Trimming cost V 6 bases and J 5 bases; bases outside gene matches: 5. The CDR3 runs to 14 residues. Germline assignment: CDR1 MNHEY and CDR2 SVGEGT.

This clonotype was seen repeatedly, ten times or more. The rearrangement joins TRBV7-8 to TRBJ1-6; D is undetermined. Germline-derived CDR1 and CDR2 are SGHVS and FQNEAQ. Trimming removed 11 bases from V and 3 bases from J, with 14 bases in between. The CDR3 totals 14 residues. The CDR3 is CASHQDLYNSPLHF. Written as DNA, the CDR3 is TGTGCCTCCCACCAGGACCTCTATAATTCACCCCTCCACTTT.

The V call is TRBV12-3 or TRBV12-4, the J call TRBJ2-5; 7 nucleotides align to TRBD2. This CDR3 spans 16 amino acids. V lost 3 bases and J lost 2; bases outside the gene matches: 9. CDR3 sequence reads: CASSFIPAGLQETQYF. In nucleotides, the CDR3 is TGTGCCAGCAGTTTTATCCCAGCGGGACTACAAGAGACCCAGTACTTC.

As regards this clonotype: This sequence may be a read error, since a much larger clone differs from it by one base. CDR3 sequence reads: CAISESMASGDHHEQFF. For the CDR3, the DNA is TGTGCCATCAGTGAGTCGATGGCTAGCGGGGACCACCATGAGCAGTTCTTC. This sequence joins TRBV10-3 and TRBJ2-1; 9 bases are shared with TRBD2. This CDR3 is 17 amino acids long. Germline V lookup: CDR1 ENHRY, CDR2 SYGVKD. The junction had 11 bases not matched to a gene; V was cut back by 0 bases and J by 8 bases.

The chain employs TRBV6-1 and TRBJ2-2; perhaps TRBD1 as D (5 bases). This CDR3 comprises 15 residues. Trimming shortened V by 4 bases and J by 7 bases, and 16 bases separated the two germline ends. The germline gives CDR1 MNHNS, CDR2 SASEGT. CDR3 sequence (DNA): TGTGCCAGCAGTGTCTCAGGGTCCACGGTCGGGGAGCTGTTTTTT. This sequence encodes CASSVSGSTVGELFF.

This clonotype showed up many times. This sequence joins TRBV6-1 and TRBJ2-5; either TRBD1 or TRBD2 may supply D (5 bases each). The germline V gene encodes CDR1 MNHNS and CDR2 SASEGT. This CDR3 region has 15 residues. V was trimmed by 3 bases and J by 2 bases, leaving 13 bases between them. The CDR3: CASSEWGNQQETQYF. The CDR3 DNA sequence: TGTGCCAGCAGTGAGTGGGGGAACCAACAAGAGACCCAGTACTTC.

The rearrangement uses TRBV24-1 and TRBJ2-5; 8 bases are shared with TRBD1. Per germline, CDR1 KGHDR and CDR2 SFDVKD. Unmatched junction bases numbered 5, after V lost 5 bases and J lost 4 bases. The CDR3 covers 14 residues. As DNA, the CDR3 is TGTGCCACCAGTGGTCCAGGGGGCGCAGAGACCCAGTACTTC. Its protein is CATSGPGGAETQYF.

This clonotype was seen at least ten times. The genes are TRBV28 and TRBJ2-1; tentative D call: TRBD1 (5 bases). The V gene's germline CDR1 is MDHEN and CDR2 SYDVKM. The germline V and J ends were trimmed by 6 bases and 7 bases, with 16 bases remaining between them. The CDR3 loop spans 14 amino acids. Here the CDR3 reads CASSLGRGGNEQFF. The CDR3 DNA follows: TGTGCCAGCAGCTTAGGAAGGGGTGGGAATGAGCAGTTCTTC.

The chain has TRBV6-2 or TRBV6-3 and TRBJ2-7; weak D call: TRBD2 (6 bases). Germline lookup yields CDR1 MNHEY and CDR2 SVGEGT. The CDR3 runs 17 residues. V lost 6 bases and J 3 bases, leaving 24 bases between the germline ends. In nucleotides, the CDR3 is TGTGCCAGCAGCAAGGCCCCCTTTAGCGGCTTGTTCTACGAGCAGTACGTC. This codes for CASSKAPFSGLFYEQYV.

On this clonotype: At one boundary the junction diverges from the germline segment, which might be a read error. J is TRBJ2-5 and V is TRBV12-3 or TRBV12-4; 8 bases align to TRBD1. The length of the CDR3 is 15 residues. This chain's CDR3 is CVSQGALHIQETQYF. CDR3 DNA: TGTGTCAGCCAGGGGGCCCTCCATATCCAAGAGACCCAGTACTTC.

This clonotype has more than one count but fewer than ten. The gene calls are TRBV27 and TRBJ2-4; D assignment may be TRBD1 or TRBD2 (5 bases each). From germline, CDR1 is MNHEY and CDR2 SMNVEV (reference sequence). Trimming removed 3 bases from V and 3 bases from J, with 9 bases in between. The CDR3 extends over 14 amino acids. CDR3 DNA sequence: TGTGCCAGCAGTTTTGGGGGATACAAAAACATTCAGTACTTC. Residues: CASSFGGYKNIQYF.

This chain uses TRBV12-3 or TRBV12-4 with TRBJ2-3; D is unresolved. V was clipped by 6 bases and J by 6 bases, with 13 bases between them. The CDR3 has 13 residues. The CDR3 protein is CASSPISADTQYF. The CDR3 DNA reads TGTGCCAGCAGCCCTATTTCAGCGGATACGCAGTATTTT.

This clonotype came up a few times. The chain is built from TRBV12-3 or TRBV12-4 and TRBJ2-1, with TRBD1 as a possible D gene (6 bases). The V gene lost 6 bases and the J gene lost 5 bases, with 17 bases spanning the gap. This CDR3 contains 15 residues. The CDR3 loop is CASRRIRDTNNEQFF. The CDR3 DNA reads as TGTGCCAGCAGACGAATCCGGGACACAAACAATGAGCAGTTCTTC.

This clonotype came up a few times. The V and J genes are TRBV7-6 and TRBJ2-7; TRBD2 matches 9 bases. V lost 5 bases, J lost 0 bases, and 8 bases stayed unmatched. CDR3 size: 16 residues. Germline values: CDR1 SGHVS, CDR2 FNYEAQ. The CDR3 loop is CASSSTSGLLSYEQYF. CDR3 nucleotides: TGTGCCAGCAGCAGTACTAGCGGGTTACTCTCCTACGAGCAGTACTTC.

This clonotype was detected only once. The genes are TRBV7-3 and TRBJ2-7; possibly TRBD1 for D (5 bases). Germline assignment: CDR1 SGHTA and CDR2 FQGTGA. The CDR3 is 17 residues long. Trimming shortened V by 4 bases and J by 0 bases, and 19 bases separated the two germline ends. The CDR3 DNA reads TGTGCCAGCAGCTCGGACACACCGAGAGCGTTCTCCTACGAGCAGTACTTC. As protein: CASSSDTPRAFSYEQYF.

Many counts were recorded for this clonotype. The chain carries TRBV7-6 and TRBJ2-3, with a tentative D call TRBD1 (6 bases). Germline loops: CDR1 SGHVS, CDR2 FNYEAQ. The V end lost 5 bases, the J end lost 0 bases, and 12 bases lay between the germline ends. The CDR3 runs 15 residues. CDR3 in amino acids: CASSPRTASTDTQYF. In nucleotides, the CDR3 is TGTGCCAGCAGCCCAAGGACAGCTAGCACAGATACGCAGTATTTT.

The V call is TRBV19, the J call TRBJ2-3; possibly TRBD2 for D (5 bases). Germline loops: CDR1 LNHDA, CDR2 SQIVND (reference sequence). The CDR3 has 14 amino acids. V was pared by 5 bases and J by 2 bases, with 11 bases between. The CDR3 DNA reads TGTGCCAGTAGTCCGGGGAGTCCCACAGATACGCAGTATTTT. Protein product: CASSPGSPTDTQYF.

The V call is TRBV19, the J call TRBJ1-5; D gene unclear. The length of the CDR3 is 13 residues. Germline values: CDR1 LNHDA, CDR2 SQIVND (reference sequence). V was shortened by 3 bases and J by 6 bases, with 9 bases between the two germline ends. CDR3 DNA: TGTGCCAGTAGTATGTCTGGCTTTCAGCCCCAGCATTTT. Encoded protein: CASSMSGFQPQHF.

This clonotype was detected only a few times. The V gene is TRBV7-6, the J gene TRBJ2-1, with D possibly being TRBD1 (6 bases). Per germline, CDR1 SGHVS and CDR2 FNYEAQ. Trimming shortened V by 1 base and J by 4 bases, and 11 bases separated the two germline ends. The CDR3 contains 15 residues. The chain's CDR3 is CASSLGTDRYNEQFF. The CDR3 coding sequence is TGTGCCAGCAGCTTAGGGACAGATCGGTACAATGAGCAGTTCTTC.

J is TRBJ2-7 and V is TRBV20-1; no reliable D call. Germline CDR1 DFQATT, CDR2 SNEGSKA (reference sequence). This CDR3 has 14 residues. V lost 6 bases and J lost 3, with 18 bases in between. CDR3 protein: CSAPRITDFYEQYV. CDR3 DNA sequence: TGCAGTGCCCCCCGGATAACCGATTTCTACGAGCAGTACGTC.

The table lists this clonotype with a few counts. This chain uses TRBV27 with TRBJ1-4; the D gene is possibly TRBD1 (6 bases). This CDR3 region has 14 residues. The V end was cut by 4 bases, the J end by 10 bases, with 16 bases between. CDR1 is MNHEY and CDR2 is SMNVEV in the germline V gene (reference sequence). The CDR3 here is CASSSQGPVGKLFF. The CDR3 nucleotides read TGTGCCAGCAGTTCGCAGGGGCCCGTAGGAAAACTGTTTTTT.

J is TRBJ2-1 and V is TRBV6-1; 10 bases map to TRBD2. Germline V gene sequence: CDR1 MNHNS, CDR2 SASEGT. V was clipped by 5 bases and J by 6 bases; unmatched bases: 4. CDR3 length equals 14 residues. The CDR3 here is CASSIVAGGNEQFF. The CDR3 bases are TGTGCCAGCAGTATCGTAGCGGGGGGCAATGAGCAGTTCTTC.